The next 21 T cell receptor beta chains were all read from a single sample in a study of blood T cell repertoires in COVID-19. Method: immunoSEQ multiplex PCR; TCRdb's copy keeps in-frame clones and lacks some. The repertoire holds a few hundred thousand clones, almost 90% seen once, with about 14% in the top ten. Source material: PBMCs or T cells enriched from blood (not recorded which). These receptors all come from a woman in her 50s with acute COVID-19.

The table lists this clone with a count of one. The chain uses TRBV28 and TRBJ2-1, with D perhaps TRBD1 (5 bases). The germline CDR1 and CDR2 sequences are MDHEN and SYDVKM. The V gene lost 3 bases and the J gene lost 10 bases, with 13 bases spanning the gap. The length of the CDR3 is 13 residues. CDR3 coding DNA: TGTGCCAGCAGTTTCAGGGCGGCTTGGGAGCAGTTCTTC. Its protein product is CASSFRAAWEQFF.

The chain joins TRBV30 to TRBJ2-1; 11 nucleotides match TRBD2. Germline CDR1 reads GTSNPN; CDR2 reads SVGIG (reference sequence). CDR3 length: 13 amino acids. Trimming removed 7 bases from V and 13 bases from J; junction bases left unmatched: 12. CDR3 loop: CASYEGLAALQFF. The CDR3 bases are TGTGCCTCTTATGAGGGACTAGCGGCCTTACAGTTCTTC.

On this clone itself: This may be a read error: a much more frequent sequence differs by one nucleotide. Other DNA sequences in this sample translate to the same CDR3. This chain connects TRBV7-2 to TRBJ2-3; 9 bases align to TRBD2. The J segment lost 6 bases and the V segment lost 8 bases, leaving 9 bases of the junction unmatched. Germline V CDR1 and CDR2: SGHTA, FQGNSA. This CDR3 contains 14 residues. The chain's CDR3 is CASRGGEGRDTQYF. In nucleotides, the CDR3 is TGTGCCAGCCGCGGGGGGGAGGGGCGGGATACGCAGTATTTT. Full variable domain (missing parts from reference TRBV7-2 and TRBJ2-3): GAGVSQSPSNKVTEKGKDVELRCDPISGHTALYWYRQSLGQGLEFLIYFQGNSAPDKSGLPSDRFSAERTGGSVSTLTIQRTQQEDSAVYLCASRGGEGRDTQYFGPGTRLTVL.

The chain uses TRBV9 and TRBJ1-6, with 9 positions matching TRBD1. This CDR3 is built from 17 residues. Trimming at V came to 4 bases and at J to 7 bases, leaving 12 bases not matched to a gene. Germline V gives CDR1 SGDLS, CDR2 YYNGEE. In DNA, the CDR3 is TGTGCCAGCAGCCCACGACAGGGGGGTTCTTGGAATTCACCCCTCCACTTT. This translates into CASSPRQGGSWNSPLHF.

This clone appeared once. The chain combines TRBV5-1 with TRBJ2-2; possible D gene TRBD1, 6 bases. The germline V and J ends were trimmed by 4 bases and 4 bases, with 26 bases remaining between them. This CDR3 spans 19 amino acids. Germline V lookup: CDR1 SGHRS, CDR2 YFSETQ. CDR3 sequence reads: CASSAHGTPSKVGTGELFF. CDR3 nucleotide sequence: TGCGCCAGCAGCGCCCACGGGACACCATCAAAGGTGGGCACCGGGGAGCTGTTTTTT.

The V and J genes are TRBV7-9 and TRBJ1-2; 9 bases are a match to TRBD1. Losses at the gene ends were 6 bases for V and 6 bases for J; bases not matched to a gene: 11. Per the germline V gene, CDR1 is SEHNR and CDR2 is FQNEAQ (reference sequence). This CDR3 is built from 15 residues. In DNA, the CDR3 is TGTGCCAGCAGTACAACCGGGACAGGGAATGATGGCTACACCTTC. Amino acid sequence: CASSTTGTGNDGYTF.

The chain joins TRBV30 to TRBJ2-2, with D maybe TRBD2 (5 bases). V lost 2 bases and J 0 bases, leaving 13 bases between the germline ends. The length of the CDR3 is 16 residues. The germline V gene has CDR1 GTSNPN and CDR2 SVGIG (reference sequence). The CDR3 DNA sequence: TGTGCCTGGAGTTTAAGAGCGGAGCCGAACACCGGGGAGCTGTTTTTT. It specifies CAWSLRAEPNTGELFF.

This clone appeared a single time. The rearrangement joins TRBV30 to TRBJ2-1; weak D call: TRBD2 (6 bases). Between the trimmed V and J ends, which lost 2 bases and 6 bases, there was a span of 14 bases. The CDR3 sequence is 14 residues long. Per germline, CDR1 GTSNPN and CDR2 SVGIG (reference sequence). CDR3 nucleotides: TGTGCCTGGAGTTATGGAGGGAGTCGCAATGAGCAGTTCTTC. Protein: CAWSYGGSRNEQFF.

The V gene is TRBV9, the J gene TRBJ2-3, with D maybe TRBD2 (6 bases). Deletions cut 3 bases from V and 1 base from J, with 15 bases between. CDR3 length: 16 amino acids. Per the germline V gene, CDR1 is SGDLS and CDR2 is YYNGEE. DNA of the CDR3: TGTGCCAGCAGCGCCCGGCGGGATTCAGGCACAGATACGCAGTATTTT. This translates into CASSARRDSGTDTQYF.

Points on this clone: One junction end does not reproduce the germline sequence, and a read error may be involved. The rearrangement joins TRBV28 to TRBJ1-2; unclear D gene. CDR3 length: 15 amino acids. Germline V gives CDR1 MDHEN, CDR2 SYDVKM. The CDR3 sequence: CPFPAYTIHNYGYTF. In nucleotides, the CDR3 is TGCCCATTTCCGGCTTACACTATTCATAACTATGGCTACACCTTC.

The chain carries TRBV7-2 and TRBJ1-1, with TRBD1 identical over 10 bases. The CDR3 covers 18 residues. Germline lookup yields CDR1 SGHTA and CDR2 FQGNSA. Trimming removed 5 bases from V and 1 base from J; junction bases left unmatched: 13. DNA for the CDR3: TGTGCCAGCAGCCCCGCCCAATACCGGGACAGGGGGAACACTGAAGCTTTCTTT. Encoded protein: CASSPAQYRDRGNTEAFF.

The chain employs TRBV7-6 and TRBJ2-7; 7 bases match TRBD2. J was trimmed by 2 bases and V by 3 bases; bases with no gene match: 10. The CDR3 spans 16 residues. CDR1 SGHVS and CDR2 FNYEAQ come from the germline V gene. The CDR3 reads CASSFGLGQLTYEQYF. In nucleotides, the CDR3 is TGTGCCAGCAGCTTCGGACTAGGCCAGCTTACCTACGAGCAGTACTTC.

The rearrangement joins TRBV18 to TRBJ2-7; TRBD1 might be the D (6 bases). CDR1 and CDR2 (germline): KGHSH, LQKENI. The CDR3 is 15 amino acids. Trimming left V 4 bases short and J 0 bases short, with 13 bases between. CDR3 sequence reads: CASSRRQANSYEQYF. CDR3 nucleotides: TGTGCCAGCTCACGGAGACAGGCTAACTCCTACGAGCAGTACTTC.

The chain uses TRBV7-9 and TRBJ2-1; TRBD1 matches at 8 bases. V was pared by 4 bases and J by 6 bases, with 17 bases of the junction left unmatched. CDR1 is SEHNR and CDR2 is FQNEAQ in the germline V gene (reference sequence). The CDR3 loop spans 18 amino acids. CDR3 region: CASSSSLDRGPGSNEQFF. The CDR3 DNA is TGTGCCAGCAGCTCCTCGCTCGACAGGGGCCCCGGGTCCAATGAGCAGTTCTTC.

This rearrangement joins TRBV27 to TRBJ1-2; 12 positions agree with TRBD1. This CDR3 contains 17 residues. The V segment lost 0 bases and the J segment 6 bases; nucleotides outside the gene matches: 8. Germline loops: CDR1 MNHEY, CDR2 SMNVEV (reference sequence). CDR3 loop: CASSLSRGQGAADGYTF. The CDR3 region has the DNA TGTGCCAGCAGTTTATCGAGGGGACAGGGGGCAGCGGATGGCTACACCTTC.

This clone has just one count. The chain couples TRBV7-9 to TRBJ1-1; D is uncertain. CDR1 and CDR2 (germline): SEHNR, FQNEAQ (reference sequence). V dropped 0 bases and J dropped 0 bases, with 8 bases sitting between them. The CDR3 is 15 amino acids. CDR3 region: CASSLAPDMNTEAFF. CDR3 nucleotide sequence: TGTGCCAGCAGCTTAGCCCCAGACATGAACACTGAAGCTTTCTTT.

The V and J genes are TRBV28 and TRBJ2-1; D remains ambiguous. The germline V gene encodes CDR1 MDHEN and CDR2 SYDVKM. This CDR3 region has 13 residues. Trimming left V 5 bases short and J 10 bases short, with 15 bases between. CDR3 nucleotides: TGTGCCAGCAGTCCCACGCTCGCCAGGGAGCAGTTCTTC. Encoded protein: CASSPTLAREQFF.

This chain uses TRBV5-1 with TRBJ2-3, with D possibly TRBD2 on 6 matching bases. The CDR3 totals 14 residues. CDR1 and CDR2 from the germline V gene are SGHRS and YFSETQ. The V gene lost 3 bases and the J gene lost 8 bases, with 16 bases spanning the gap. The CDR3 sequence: CASSSGTPGGTQYF. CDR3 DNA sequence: TGCGCCAGCAGCTCCGGGACTCCGGGTGGTACGCAGTATTTT.

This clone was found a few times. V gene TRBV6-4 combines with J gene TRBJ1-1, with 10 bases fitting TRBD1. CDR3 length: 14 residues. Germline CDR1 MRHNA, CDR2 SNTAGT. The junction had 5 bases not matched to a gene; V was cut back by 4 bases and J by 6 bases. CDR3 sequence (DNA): TGTGCCAGCAGTGGCGGACAGGGGGGCTCTGAAGCTTTCTTT. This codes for CASSGGQGGSEAFF.

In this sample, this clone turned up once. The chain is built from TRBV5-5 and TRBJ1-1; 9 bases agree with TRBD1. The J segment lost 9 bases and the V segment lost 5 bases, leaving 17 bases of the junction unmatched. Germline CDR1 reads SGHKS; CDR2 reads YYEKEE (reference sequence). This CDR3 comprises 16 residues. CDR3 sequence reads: CASSIQTGTGRAQAFF. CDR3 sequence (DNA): TGTGCCAGCAGTATTCAAACCGGGACAGGGAGAGCTCAAGCTTTCTTT.

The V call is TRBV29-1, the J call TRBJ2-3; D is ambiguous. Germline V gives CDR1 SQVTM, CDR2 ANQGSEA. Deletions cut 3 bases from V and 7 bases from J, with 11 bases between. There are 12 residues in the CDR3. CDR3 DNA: TGCAGCGTTGATGTCGTCCCTTATACGCAGTATTTT. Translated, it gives CSVDVVPYTQYF.